These T cell receptor beta chains were read from a single sample in a study of cytomegalovirus exposure and HLA in healthy donors. Using immunoSEQ multiplex PCR, the repertoire was profiled, and TCRdb retains in-frame clones only, with some absent. Of over 150,000 clones listed, about 82% are singletons. Sequencing was performed on PBMCs. These receptors were obtained from a human donor in good health. Each CDR3 is given with its conserved first and last residue. Expanded clones are given a class, and other clones once, few, many or no size at all.

V: TRBV28
size: once
CDR3: CASSPGTGLYEQYF

V: TRBV19
size: .
CDR3: CASSPQGVLGYGYTF

V: TRBV7-9
size: .
CDR3: CASSLGWEVTDTQYF

V: TRBV7-8
size: once
CDR3: CASSAKQGPHSNQPQHF

V: TRBV5-6
size: .
CDR3: CASSLVYSYGYTF

V: TRBV28
size: .
CDR3: CASASTGYNEQFF

V: TRBV11-2
size: .
CDR3: CASSFLGPSWETGTDTQYF

V: TRBV7-2
size: .
CDR3: CASSLPAGTGGAWGEAFF

V: TRBV6-5
size: .
CDR3: CASSYTGARNQPQHF

V: TRBV25-1
size: .
CDR3: CASSPLGSGVPYEQYF

V: TRBV30
size: .
CDR3: CAWSVEGLGGSEAFF

V: TRBV7-9
size: .
CDR3: CASTRTGNGYTF

V: TRBV9
size: .
CDR3: CASSVHRDWRAGANVLTF

V: TRBV6-1
size: .
CDR3: CASSEWGTGNQPQHF

V: TRBV5-6
size: .
CDR3: CASSLSLVGGTEAFF

V: TRBV5-1
size: .
CDR3: CASSHRERTEAFF

V: TRBV2
size: .
CDR3: CASMYGQREQYF

V: TRBV28
size: once
CDR3: CASSSRQGIGELFF

V: TRBV19
size: once
CDR3: CASRTGGQETQYF

V: TRBV18
size: .
CDR3: CASSHRPTDPSGNTIYF

V: TRBV5-4
size: .
CDR3: CASSLAGRGQSGNQPQHF

V: TRBV4-1
size: .
CDR3: CASSRAKTSGRASSYNEQFF

V: TRBV5-1
size: .
CDR3: CASSLSGGVTDTQYF

V: TRBV19
size: once
CDR3: CASSYDREYRSPLHF

V: TRBV6-1
size: .
CDR3: CASSPSNTEAFF

V: TRBV29-1
size: .
CDR3: CSAYRAAEQFF

V: TRBV28
size: .
CDR3: CATGDLAGGTDTQYF

V: TRBV5-6
size: few
CDR3: CASSFRGLLKETQYF

V: TRBV7-2
size: .
CDR3: CASSQGPNYGYTF

V: TRBV29-1
size: .
CDR3: CSVEYPTGGPTARNIQYF

V: TRBV19
size: .
CDR3: CASKETGGINQPQHF

V: TRBV29-1
size: .
CDR3: CSVEDTEVGLAPSTDTQYF

V: TRBV7-9
size: .
CDR3: CASSLHPGAGDEQYF

V: TRBV5-1
size: .
CDR3: CASSLTGGAFSSAGGAFF

V: TRBV5-6
size: .
CDR3: CASSLQGPGNTIYF

V: TRBV2
size: .
CDR3: CASRLLALVETQYF

V: TRBV6-6
size: .
CDR3: CASTPEGSDYGYTF